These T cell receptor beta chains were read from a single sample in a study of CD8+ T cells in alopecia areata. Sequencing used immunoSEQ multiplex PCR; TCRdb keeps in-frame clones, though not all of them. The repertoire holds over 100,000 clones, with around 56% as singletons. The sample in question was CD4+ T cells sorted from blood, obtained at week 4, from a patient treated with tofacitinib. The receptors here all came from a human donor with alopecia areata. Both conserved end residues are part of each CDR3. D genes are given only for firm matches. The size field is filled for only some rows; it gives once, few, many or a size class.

CDR3 protein: CSVEPEYNEQFF; CDR3 DNA: TGCAGCGTTGAACCCGAGTACAATGAGCAGTTCTTC; D gene: .; J gene: TRBJ2-1; clone size: .; V gene: TRBV29-1
CDR3 protein: CASSVEENTGELFF; CDR3 DNA: TGTGCCAGCAGTGTAGAGGAGAACACCGGGGAGCTGTTTTTT; D gene: .; J gene: TRBJ2-2; clone size: .; V gene: TRBV6-1
CDR3 protein: CASSGLINEQFF; CDR3 DNA: TGCGCCTCATCCGGACTGATTAATGAGCAGTTCTTC; D gene: .; J gene: TRBJ2-1; clone size: .; V gene: TRBV23-1
CDR3 protein: CASKANTEAFF; CDR3 DNA: TGTGCCAGCAAGGCGAACACTGAAGCTTTCTTT; D gene: .; J gene: TRBJ1-1; clone size: few; V gene: TRBV2
CDR3 protein: CASSLGLAETYGYTF; CDR3 DNA: TGTGCCAGCAGCTTAGGGCTGGCAGAAACCTATGGCTACACCTTC; D gene: .; J gene: TRBJ1-2; clone size: .; V gene: TRBV7-9
CDR3 protein: CASSSPLRVSSYNEQFF; CDR3 DNA: TGTGCCAGCAGTTCACCCCTCAGGGTCAGCTCCTACAATGAGCAGTTCTTC; D gene: .; J gene: TRBJ2-1; clone size: .; V gene: TRBV27
CDR3 protein: CASSFQGTDTQYF; CDR3 DNA: TGTGCCAGCAGCTTCCAGGGAACAGATACGCAGTATTTT; D gene: .; J gene: TRBJ2-3; clone size: .; V gene: TRBV5-4
CDR3 protein: CASSPGLAGVYNEQFF; CDR3 DNA: TGCGCCAGCAGCCCGGGACTAGCGGGAGTATACAATGAGCAGTTCTTC; D gene: TRBD2; J gene: TRBJ2-1; clone size: .; V gene: TRBV5-1
CDR3 protein: CAILADNEQFF; CDR3 DNA: TGTGCCATCCTAGCGGACAATGAGCAGTTCTTC; D gene: TRBD2; J gene: TRBJ2-1; clone size: .; V gene: TRBV7-2
CDR3 protein: CASSQEGEKLFF; CDR3 DNA: TGCGCCAGCAGCCAAGAGGGTGAAAAACTGTTTTTT; D gene: .; J gene: TRBJ1-4; clone size: once; V gene: TRBV4-1
CDR3 protein: CASSLQMNTEAFF; CDR3 DNA: TGTGCCAGCAGCTTGCAGATGAACACTGAAGCTTTCTTT; D gene: .; J gene: TRBJ1-1; clone size: few; V gene: TRBV7-2
CDR3 protein: CAWNMKQGRNYGYTF; CDR3 DNA: TGTGCCTGGAATATGAAGCAGGGCCGAAACTATGGCTACACCTTC; D gene: .; J gene: TRBJ1-2; clone size: .; V gene: TRBV30
CDR3 protein: CASSVTRVSTEAFF; CDR3 DNA: TGTGCCAGCAGCGTCACCAGGGTTAGCACTGAAGCTTTCTTT; D gene: .; J gene: TRBJ1-1; clone size: .; V gene: TRBV9
CDR3 protein: CAWSGTGGREKLFF; CDR3 DNA: TGTGCCTGGAGTGGTACAGGGGGCAGGGAAAAACTGTTTTTT; D gene: TRBD1; J gene: TRBJ1-4; clone size: .; V gene: TRBV30
CDR3 protein: CSVVDNYGYTF; CDR3 DNA: TGCAGCGTTGTTGATAACTATGGCTACACCTTC; D gene: .; J gene: TRBJ1-2; clone size: .; V gene: TRBV29-1
CDR3 protein: CASSQADRGMSGYTF; CDR3 DNA: TGTGCCAGCAGCCAAGCGGACAGGGGGATGAGTGGCTACACCTTC; D gene: TRBD1; J gene: TRBJ1-2; clone size: .; V gene: TRBV4-2
CDR3 protein: CSVRQGHYAGGRRSGYTF; CDR3 DNA: TGCAGCGTCCGTCAGGGGCACTACGCAGGGGGTCGACGGTCTGGCTACACCTTC; D gene: TRBD1; J gene: TRBJ1-2; clone size: few; V gene: TRBV29-1
CDR3 protein: CASRGLRREVLEETQYF; CDR3 DNA: TGCGCCAGCAGAGGGCTTCGGAGGGAGGTGTTGGAAGAGACCCAGTACTTC; D gene: .; J gene: TRBJ2-5; clone size: .; V gene: TRBV5-1
CDR3 protein: CASSPLGRDGKLFF; CDR3 DNA: TGTGCCAGCAGCCCTCTGGGCAGGGATGGAAAACTGTTTTTT; D gene: .; J gene: TRBJ1-4; clone size: .; V gene: TRBV27
CDR3 protein: CASSPPDRDYGYTF; CDR3 DNA: TGCGCCAGCAGCCCTCCAGACAGGGACTATGGCTACACCTTC; D gene: TRBD1; J gene: TRBJ1-2; clone size: .; V gene: TRBV4-1
CDR3 protein: CASGNEGQLYEQYF; CDR3 DNA: TGTGCCAGCGGAAACGAAGGACAGCTCTACGAGCAGTACTTC; D gene: .; J gene: TRBJ2-7; clone size: .; V gene: TRBV27
CDR3 protein: CAWSRADTQYF; CDR3 DNA: TGTGCCTGGAGCAGGGCAGATACGCAGTATTTT; D gene: .; J gene: TRBJ2-3; clone size: few; V gene: TRBV30
CDR3 protein: CASSPRGQAPGNTIYF; CDR3 DNA: TGTGCCAGCTCACCAAGGGGACAGGCTCCTGGAAACACCATATATTTT; D gene: TRBD1; J gene: TRBJ1-3; clone size: few; V gene: TRBV18
CDR3 protein: CSVERTPYEQYF; CDR3 DNA: TGCAGCGTTGAACGGACCCCCTACGAGCAGTACTTC; D gene: .; J gene: TRBJ2-7; clone size: .; V gene: TRBV29-1
CDR3 protein: CASSVDGETGGYTF; CDR3 DNA: TGTGCCAGCAGCGTAGACGGGGAAACCGGTGGCTACACCTTC; D gene: .; J gene: TRBJ1-2; clone size: .; V gene: TRBV9
CDR3 protein: CASSPGFKETQYF; CDR3 DNA: TGTGCCAGCTCACCAGGGTTCAAAGAGACCCAGTACTTC; D gene: .; J gene: TRBJ2-5; clone size: .; V gene: TRBV18
CDR3 protein: CATGTSGRNEQYF; CDR3 DNA: TGTGCCACCGGGACTAGCGGGAGGAACGAGCAGTACTTC; D gene: TRBD2; J gene: TRBJ2-7; clone size: .; V gene: TRBV4-2
CDR3 protein: CASSLSGGRQYEQYF; CDR3 DNA: TGTGCCAGCAGCTTATCTGGGGGCAGGCAATACGAGCAGTACTTC; D gene: .; J gene: TRBJ2-7; clone size: .; V gene: TRBV7-3
CDR3 protein: CASSKLAGGIEQYF; CDR3 DNA: TGTGCCAGCAGCAAATTAGCGGGGGGGATTGAGCAGTACTTC; D gene: TRBD2; J gene: TRBJ2-7; clone size: few; V gene: TRBV11-2
CDR3 protein: CASSQAALAGAGQETQYF; CDR3 DNA: TGTGCCAGCAGCCAAGCTGCGCTAGCGGGGGCCGGACAAGAGACCCAGTACTTC; D gene: TRBD2; J gene: TRBJ2-5; clone size: few; V gene: TRBV4-2
CDR3 protein: CASSLAKLGELSYEQYF; CDR3 DNA: TGTGCCAGCAGTTTAGCGAAGCTTGGCGAGCTCTCCTACGAGCAGTACTTC; D gene: .; J gene: TRBJ2-7; clone size: once; V gene: TRBV27
CDR3 protein: CAWGGTPNTEAFF; CDR3 DNA: TGTGCCTGGGGGGGGACACCGAACACTGAAGCTTTCTTT; D gene: .; J gene: TRBJ1-1; clone size: few; V gene: TRBV30
CDR3 protein: CAWSVPGTGRSGGYTF; CDR3 DNA: TGTGCCTGGAGTGTCCCCGGGACAGGGCGAAGCGGTGGCTACACCTTC; D gene: TRBD1; J gene: TRBJ1-2; clone size: .; V gene: TRBV30
CDR3 protein: CAWSGQGYTEAFF; CDR3 DNA: TGTGCCTGGAGTGGACAGGGTTACACTGAAGCTTTCTTT; D gene: TRBD1; J gene: TRBJ1-1; clone size: few; V gene: TRBV30
CDR3 protein: CSVLSYNEQFF; CDR3 DNA: TGCAGCGTTTTGAGCTACAATGAGCAGTTCTTC; D gene: .; J gene: TRBJ2-1; clone size: .; V gene: TRBV29-1
CDR3 protein: CSVGRDPSGELFF; CDR3 DNA: TGCAGCGTTGGAAGGGATCCGAGCGGGGAGCTGTTTTTT; D gene: .; J gene: TRBJ2-2; clone size: .; V gene: TRBV29-1
CDR3 protein: CSVRGTQPGDYGYTF; CDR3 DNA: TGCAGCGTTAGGGGAACCCAACCTGGGGACTATGGCTACACCTTC; D gene: .; J gene: TRBJ1-2; clone size: few; V gene: TRBV29-1
CDR3 protein: CASSRWTGGNYEQYF; CDR3 DNA: TGCGCCAGCAGCCGGTGGACAGGGGGCAACTACGAGCAGTACTTC; D gene: TRBD1; J gene: TRBJ2-7; clone size: .; V gene: TRBV4-1
CDR3 protein: CSVQFDYNSPLHF; CDR3 DNA: TGCAGCGTTCAGTTTGATTATAATTCACCCCTCCACTTT; D gene: .; J gene: TRBJ1-6; clone size: .; V gene: TRBV29-1
CDR3 protein: CAISEDISGNTIYF; CDR3 DNA: TGTGCCATCAGTGAGGACATCTCTGGAAACACCATATATTTT; D gene: .; J gene: TRBJ1-3; clone size: .; V gene: TRBV10-3
CDR3 protein: CASSRGQGSSPLHF; CDR3 DNA: TGTGCCAGCAGTCGGGGACAGGGTAGTTCACCCCTCCACTTT; D gene: TRBD1; J gene: TRBJ1-6; clone size: .; V gene: TRBV25-1
CDR3 protein: CASSLGNGGAQVEYF; CDR3 DNA: TGCGCCAGCAGCTTGGGCAACGGGGGCGCACAGGTGGAGTATTTT; D gene: .; J gene: TRBJ2-3; clone size: .; V gene: TRBV5-1
CDR3 protein: CASSPGQGARLRGSEKLFF; CDR3 DNA: TGTGCCAGCAGCCCGGGACAGGGGGCGCGTCTGCGGGGAAGTGAAAAACTGTTTTTT; D gene: TRBD1; J gene: TRBJ1-4; clone size: .; V gene: TRBV4-2
CDR3 protein: CASSRPGQLNYGYTF; CDR3 DNA: TGTGCCAGCAGCCGACCGGGACAGCTTAACTATGGCTACACCTTC; D gene: TRBD1; J gene: TRBJ1-2; clone size: few; V gene: TRBV6-5
CDR3 protein: CSVEVQVEAFF; CDR3 DNA: TGCAGCGTTGAAGTCCAGGTTGAAGCTTTCTTT; D gene: .; J gene: TRBJ1-1; clone size: .; V gene: TRBV29-1
CDR3 protein: CATAPLTSGTQETQYF; CDR3 DNA: TGTGCCACCGCGCCTCTGACTAGCGGGACCCAAGAGACCCAGTACTTC; D gene: TRBD2; J gene: TRBJ2-5; clone size: .; V gene: TRBV2
CDR3 protein: CASHSGGTEAFF; CDR3 DNA: TGTGCCAGCCACTCAGGGGGCACTGAAGCTTTCTTT; D gene: TRBD1; J gene: TRBJ1-1; clone size: few; V gene: TRBV18
CDR3 protein: CAWDGLGNEQFF; CDR3 DNA: TGTGCCTGGGATGGACTAGGGAATGAGCAGTTCTTC; D gene: TRBD2; J gene: TRBJ2-1; clone size: .; V gene: TRBV30